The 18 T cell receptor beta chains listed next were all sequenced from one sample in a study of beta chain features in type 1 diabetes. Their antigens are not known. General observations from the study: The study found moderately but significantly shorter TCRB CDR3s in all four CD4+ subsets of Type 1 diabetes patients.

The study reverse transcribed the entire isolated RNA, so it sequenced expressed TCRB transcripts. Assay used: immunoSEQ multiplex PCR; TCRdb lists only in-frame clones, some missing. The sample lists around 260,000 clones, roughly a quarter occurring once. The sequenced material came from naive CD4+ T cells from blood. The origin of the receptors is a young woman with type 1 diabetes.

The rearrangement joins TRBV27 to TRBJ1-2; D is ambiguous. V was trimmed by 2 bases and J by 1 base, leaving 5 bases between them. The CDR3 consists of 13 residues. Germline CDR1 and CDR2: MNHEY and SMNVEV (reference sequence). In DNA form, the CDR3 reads TGTGCCAGCAGTTTAGGCAGTAACTATGGCTACACCTTC. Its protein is CASSLGSNYGYTF.

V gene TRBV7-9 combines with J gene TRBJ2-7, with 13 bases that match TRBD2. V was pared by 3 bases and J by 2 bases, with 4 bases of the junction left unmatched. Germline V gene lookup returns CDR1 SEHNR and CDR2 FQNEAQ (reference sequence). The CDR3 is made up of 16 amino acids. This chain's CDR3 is CASSLGLAGNPYEQYF. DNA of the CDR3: TGTGCCAGCAGCTTGGGACTAGCGGGGAACCCCTACGAGCAGTACTTC.

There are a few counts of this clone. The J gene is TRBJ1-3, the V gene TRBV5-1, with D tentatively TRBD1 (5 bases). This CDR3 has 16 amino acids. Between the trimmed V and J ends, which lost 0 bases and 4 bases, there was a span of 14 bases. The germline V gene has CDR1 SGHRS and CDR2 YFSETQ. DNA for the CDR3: TGCGCCAGCAGCTTGGCCGGGGGTGATTCGGGAAACACCATATATTTT. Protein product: CASSLAGGDSGNTIYF. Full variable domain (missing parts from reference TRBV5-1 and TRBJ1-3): KAGVTQTPRYLIKTRGQQVTLSCSPISGHRSVSWYQQTPGQGLQFLFEYFSETQRNKGNFPGRFSGRQFSNSRSEMNVSTLELGDSALYLCASSLAGGDSGNTIYFGEGSWLTVV.

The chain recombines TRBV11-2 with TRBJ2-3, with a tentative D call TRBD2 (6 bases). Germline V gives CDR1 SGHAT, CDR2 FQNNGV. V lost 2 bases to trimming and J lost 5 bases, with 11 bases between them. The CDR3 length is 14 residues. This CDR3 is CASSLTGVIDTQYF. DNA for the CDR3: TGTGCCAGCAGCTTAACGGGAGTGATAGATACGCAGTATTTT.

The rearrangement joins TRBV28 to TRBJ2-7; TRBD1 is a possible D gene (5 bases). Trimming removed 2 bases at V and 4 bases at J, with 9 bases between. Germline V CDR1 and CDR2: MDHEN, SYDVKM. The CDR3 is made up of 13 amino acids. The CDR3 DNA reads TGTGCCAGCAGTTTAGAGACAGTATACGAGCAGTACTTC. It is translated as CASSLETVYEQYF.

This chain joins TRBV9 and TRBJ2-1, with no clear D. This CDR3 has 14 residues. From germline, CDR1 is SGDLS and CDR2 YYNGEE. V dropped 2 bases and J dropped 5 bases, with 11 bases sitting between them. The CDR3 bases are TGTGCCAGCAGCGTCATGGGCAGTCACAATGAGCAGTTCTTC. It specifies CASSVMGSHNEQFF.

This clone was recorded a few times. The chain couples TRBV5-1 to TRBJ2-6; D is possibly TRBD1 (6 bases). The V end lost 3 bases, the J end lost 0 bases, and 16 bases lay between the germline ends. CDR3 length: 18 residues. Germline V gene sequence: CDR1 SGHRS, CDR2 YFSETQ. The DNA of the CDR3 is TGCGCCAGCAGCTATGACAGGAACGGATACTCTGGGGCCAACGTCCTGACTTTC. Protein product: CASSYDRNGYSGANVLTF.

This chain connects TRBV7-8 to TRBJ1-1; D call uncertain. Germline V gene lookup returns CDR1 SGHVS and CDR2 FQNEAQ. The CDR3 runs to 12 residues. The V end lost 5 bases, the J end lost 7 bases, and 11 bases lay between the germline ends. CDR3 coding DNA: TGTGCCAGCAGCCGAGGAAATTTTGAAGCTTTCTTT. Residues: CASSRGNFEAFF. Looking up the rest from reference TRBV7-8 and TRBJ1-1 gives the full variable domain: GAGVSQSPRYKVAKRGQDVALRCDPISGHVSLFWYQQALGQGPEFLTYFQNEAQLDKSGLPSDRFFAERPEGSVSTLKIQRTQQEDSAVYLCASSRGNFEAFFGQGTRLTVV.

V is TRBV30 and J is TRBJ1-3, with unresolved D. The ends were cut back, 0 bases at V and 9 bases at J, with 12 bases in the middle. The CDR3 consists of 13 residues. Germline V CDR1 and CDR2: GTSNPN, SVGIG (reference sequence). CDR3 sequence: CAWSVYSWATIYF. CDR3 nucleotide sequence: TGTGCCTGGAGTGTATACAGCTGGGCCACCATATATTTT.

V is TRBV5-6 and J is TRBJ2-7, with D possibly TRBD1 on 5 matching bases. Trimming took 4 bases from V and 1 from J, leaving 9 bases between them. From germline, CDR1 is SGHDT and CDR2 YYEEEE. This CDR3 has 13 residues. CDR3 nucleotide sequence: TGTGCCAGCAGCATCGGACAATCCTACGAGCAGTACTTC. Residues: CASSIGQSYEQYF.

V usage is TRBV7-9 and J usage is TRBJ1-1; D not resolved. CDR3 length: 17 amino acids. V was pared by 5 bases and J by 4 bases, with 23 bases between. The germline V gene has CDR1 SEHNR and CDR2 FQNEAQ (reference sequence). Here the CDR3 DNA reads TGTGCCAGCAGCCAAAAAGCCTATACCACCGTCGGCACTGAAGCTTTCTTT. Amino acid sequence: CASSQKAYTTVGTEAFF. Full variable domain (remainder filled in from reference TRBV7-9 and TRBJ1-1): DTGVSQNPRHKITKRGQNVTFRCDPISEHNRLYWYRQTLGQGPEFLTYFQNEAQLEKSRLLSDRFSAERPKGSFSTLEIQRTEQGDSAMYLCASSQKAYTTVGTEAFFGQGTRLTVV.

CDR3 protein: CATSRRTGVGTEAFF. CDR3 in DNA: TGTGCCACCAGCAGAAGGACAGGGGTGGGGACTGAAGCTTTCTTT. The chain couples TRBV15 to TRBJ1-1; 9 nucleotides match TRBD1. Trimming took 2 bases from V and 5 from J; bases not matched to a gene: 6. The CDR3 has 15 amino acids. Germline V gene lookup returns CDR1 LNHNV and CDR2 YYDKDF (reference sequence).

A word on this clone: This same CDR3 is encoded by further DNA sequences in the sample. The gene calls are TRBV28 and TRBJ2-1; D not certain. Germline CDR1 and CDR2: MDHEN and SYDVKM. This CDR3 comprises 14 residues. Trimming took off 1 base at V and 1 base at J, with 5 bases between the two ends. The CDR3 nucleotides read TGTGCCAGCAGTTTATCCGGGTCCTACAATGAGCAGTTCTTC. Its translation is CASSLSGSYNEQFF. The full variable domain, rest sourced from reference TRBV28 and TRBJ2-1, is DVKVTQSSRYLVKRTGEKVFLECVQDMDHENMFWYRQDPGLGLRLIYFSYDVKMKEKGDIPEGYSVSREKKERFSLILESASTNQTSMYLCASSLSGSYNEQFFGPGTRLTVL.

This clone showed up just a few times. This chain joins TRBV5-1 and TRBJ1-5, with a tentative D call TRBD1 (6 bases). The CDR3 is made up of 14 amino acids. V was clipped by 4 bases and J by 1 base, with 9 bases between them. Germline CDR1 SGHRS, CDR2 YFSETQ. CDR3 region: CASSLGTSNQPQHF. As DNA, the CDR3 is TGCGCCAGCAGCCTCGGGACAAGCAATCAGCCCCAGCATTTT.

CDR3 nucleotide sequence: TGTGCCAGTAGTTCAAGACTAGCGAGAGACTACGAGCAGTACTTC. Amino acid sequence: CASSSRLARDYEQYF. The V and J genes are TRBV19 and TRBJ2-7, with 8 positions matching TRBD2. Per the germline V gene, CDR1 is LNHDA and CDR2 is SQIVND (reference sequence). V shed 5 bases and J 3 bases; nucleotides not matched to a gene: 9. This CDR3 comprises 15 residues. Filled out from reference TRBV19 and TRBJ2-7, the complete variable domain reads DGGITQSPKYLFRKEGQNVTLSCEQNLNHDAMYWYRQDPGQGLRLIYYSQIVNDFQKGDIAEGYSVSREKKESFPLTVTSAQKNPTAFYLCASSSRLARDYEQYFGPGTRLTVT.

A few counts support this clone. The CDR3 DNA reads as TGTGCCATCAGTGAGGGCGGGCACTCCTACGAGCAGTACTTC. It codes for CAISEGGHSYEQYF. The V and J genes are TRBV10-3 and TRBJ2-7, with D possibly matching TRBD2 (5 bases). V lost 2 bases and J lost 0, with 8 bases in between. Germline CDR1 ENHRY, CDR2 SYGVKD. The CDR3 sequence is 14 residues long.

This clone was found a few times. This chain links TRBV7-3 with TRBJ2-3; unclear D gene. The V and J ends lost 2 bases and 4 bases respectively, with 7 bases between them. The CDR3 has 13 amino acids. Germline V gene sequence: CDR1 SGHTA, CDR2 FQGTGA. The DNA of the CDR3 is TGTGCCAGCAGCTTAGGAGTTGCAGATACGCAGTATTTT. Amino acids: CASSLGVADTQYF.

As DNA, the CDR3 is TGTGCCAGCAACCGCTTAACAGGGGCCCAATCCTCTAACTATGGCTACACCTTC. The encoded protein is CASNRLTGAQSSNYGYTF. The chain recombines TRBV11-2 with TRBJ1-2, with 7 bases lining up with TRBD1. The germline V gene encodes CDR1 SGHAT and CDR2 FQNNGV. The CDR3 is made up of 18 amino acids. V lost 7 bases to trimming and J lost 0 bases; unmatched junction nucleotides: 17.